Judged by abundance, the clone carrying this T cell receptor (beta chain) is medium-sized. No antigen is known for it. This sample was included in a study of neurological immune-mediated disorders. Findings and caveats of the study: Multiple sclerosis, the disease with the least TCR clonal expansion, fell below healthy controls, whereas HTLV-1-associated myelopathy showed the most. The absence of any CDR3 amino acid sequence shared by expanded clones across subjects suggests that repertoires were private in all groups.

The cDNA was generated by 5'RACE with 10-nucleotide random UMIs. Each sequencing run yielded over 180 million TCR-beta sequences from 15-18 subjects. TCRdb independently ran MiXCR on the 5' RACE reads; one entry per CDR3 protein. The data hold more than 30,000 distinct CDR3 sequences, with 10% to 15% observed a single time. This CDR3 spans 11 amino acids. V shed 0 bases and J shed 12 bases, with 9 bases lying between them. CDR1 and CDR2 (germline): DFQATT, SNEGSKA (reference sequence). Regarding time point: technical triplicate 2. V usage is TRBV20-1 and J usage is TRBJ2-1; D is possibly TRBD2 (5 bases). This clonotype was sampled from a female donor with HTLV-1-associated myelopathy (HAM/TSP). The sequenced sample consisted of CD4+ T cells from blood. For the CDR3, the DNA is TGCAGTGCTAGAGATCCCAGCGGGCAGTTCTTC. This gives the protein CSARDPSGQFF.